One and the same sample provided the 15 T cell receptor beta chains below, sequenced in a study of T cells in Graves' hyperthyroidism and ophthalmopathy. Authors of the study amplified TCR beta CDR3 regions from RNA transcripts. In the first-round RT-PCR of the TCR CDR3, the HTBI primer set was used. TCRdb reprocessed the multiplex PCR reads via MiXCR and lists one record per CDR3 protein. The sample holds under 400,000 distinct CDR3 sequences, around 18% seen once. The specimen sequenced was blood. The receptors were gathered from a woman aged 40-49 years with Graves' ophthalmopathy.

This clonotype was picked up many times. This chain links TRBV20-1 with TRBJ2-5; TRBD1 aligns across 11 bases. CDR1 DFQATT and CDR2 SNEGSKA come from the germline V gene (reference sequence). The CDR3 spans 14 residues. V shed 5 bases and J 5 bases; nucleotides not matched to a gene: 7. CDR3 sequence reads: CSALDRGRVETQYF. The CDR3 DNA reads as TGCAGTGCTTTGGACAGGGGGCGTGTGGAGACCCAGTACTTC.

This clonotype was recorded at least ten times. The chain couples TRBV3-1 to TRBJ2-7, with a tentative D call TRBD2 (6 bases). This CDR3 spans 11 amino acids. V gave up 9 bases and J gave up 3 bases, with 9 bases separating them. The germline gives CDR1 LGHDT, CDR2 YNNKEL (reference sequence). The CDR3 coding sequence is TGTGCCAGTGGACTATACTACGAGCAGTACTTC. Its translation: CASGLYYEQYF.

In this sample, this clonotype turned up many times. The gene calls are TRBV6-5 and TRBJ1-2, with D unclear. Germline V gives CDR1 MNHEY, CDR2 SVGAGI. This CDR3 contains 15 residues. V was shortened by 2 bases and J by 8 bases, with 18 bases between the two germline ends. In nucleotides, the CDR3 is TGTGCCAGCAGTTACCCGAAGGTTCCAGGAGGCGGCTACACCTTC. The encoded protein is CASSYPKVPGGGYTF.

This clonotype was counted many times. The CDR3 DNA reads TGTGCCAGCGGGGACCTAGGAAACGAGCAGTACTTC. It codes for CASGDLGNEQYF. The V call is TRBV6-5, the J call TRBJ2-7; D is perhaps TRBD1 or TRBD2 (5 bases each). The CDR3 extends over 12 amino acids. The ends were cut back, 8 bases at V and 5 bases at J, with 13 bases in the middle. Germline lookup yields CDR1 MNHEY and CDR2 SVGAGI.

CDR3 sequence: CASKPARYEQYF. CDR3 coding DNA: TGTGCCAGCAAGCCAGCGAGGTACGAGCAGTACTTC. The V gene is TRBV2, the J gene TRBJ2-7; D is ambiguous. CDR1 is SNHLY and CDR2 is FYNNEI in the germline V gene. The CDR3 is 12 residues long. With 7 bases removed from V and 4 bases from J, the gap between germline ends came to 11 bases.

This clonotype appeared a few times. The chain links TRBV11-2 to TRBJ2-5; possible D gene TRBD2, 5 bases. This CDR3 comprises 15 residues. Germline assignment: CDR1 SGHAT and CDR2 FQNNGV. V was trimmed by 5 bases and J by 1 base, leaving 14 bases between them. The CDR3 region has the DNA TGTGCCAGCAGCCCGGAGGATGCGTTCCAAGAGACCCAGTACTTC. As protein: CASSPEDAFQETQYF. The complete variable domain, with remaining parts taken from reference TRBV11-2 and TRBJ2-5, reads EAGVAQSPRYKIIEKRQSVAFWCNPISGHATLYWYQQILGQGPKLLIQFQNNGVVDDSQLPKDRFSAERLKGVDSTLKIQPAKLEDSAVYLCASSPEDAFQETQYFGPGTRLLVL.

The chain employs TRBV6-1 and TRBJ1-1; no clear D. Trimming cost V 7 bases and J 4 bases, with 16 bases left between them. This CDR3 spans 14 amino acids. Germline CDR1 MNHNS, CDR2 SASEGT. CDR3 amino acids: CASTHGQLFTEAFF. In nucleotides, the CDR3 is TGTGCCAGCACCCATGGGCAGTTATTCACTGAAGCTTTCTTT.

This clonotype has a count of ten or more. The J gene is TRBJ2-5, the V gene TRBV27; no clear D. V was pared by 7 bases and J by 0 bases, with 15 bases between. Germline V CDR1 and CDR2: MNHEY, SMNVEV (reference sequence). The CDR3 loop spans 15 amino acids. CDR3 amino acids: CASIPFRRNQETQYF. CDR3 DNA: TGTGCCAGCATCCCCTTCCGGAGAAACCAAGAGACCCAGTACTTC.

The sample holds many counts of this clonotype. The CDR3 region is CASSIRSYYGYTF. CDR3 in DNA: TGTGCCAGTAGTATTCGGTCTTACTATGGCTACACCTTC. The chain has TRBV19 and TRBJ1-2; D is uncertain. With 3 bases removed from V and 3 bases from J, the gap between germline ends came to 8 bases. Per the germline V gene, CDR1 is LNHDA and CDR2 is SQIVND (reference sequence). The CDR3 loop spans 13 amino acids.

At least ten counts were recorded for this clonotype. The rearrangement joins TRBV6-2 or TRBV6-3 to TRBJ1-2; D gene uncertain. In germline, CDR1 is MNHEY, CDR2 SVGEGT. This CDR3 contains 12 residues. The V end lost 2 bases, the J end lost 4 bases, and 5 bases lay between the germline ends. The CDR3 region is CASSYLTYGYTF. CDR3 DNA sequence: TGTGCCAGCAGTTACCTAACCTATGGCTACACCTTC.

This clonotype was detected many times. This chain uses TRBV7-9 with TRBJ1-1; D gene ambiguous. Germline CDR1 and CDR2: SEHNR and FQNEAQ (reference sequence). Deletions cut 0 bases from V and 1 base from J, with 6 bases between. CDR3 size: 14 residues. The CDR3 spells CASSLAGGNTEAFF. Written as DNA, the CDR3 is TGTGCCAGCAGCTTAGCAGGAGGGAACACTGAAGCTTTCTTT. The full variable domain, rest sourced from reference TRBV7-9 and TRBJ1-1, is DTGVSQNPRHKITKRGQNVTFRCDPISEHNRLYWYRQTLGQGPEFLTYFQNEAQLEKSRLLSDRFSAERPKGSFSTLEIQRTEQGDSAMYLCASSLAGGNTEAFFGQGTRLTVV.

In this sample, this clonotype turned up many times. The V gene is TRBV11-2, the J gene TRBJ1-1; TRBD1 matches 10 bases. V was clipped by 1 base and J by 4 bases; unmatched bases: 3. The CDR3 spans 15 residues. The germline gives CDR1 SGHAT, CDR2 FQNNGV. The CDR3 reads CASSLGRTGGTEAFF. The CDR3 DNA follows: TGTGCCAGCAGCTTAGGCCGGACAGGGGGCACTGAAGCTTTCTTT.

J is TRBJ1-2 and V is TRBV30; 7 bases match TRBD1. Germline V lookup: CDR1 GTSNPN, CDR2 SVGIG (reference sequence). V was pared by 3 bases and J by 6 bases, with 4 bases of the junction left unmatched. The CDR3 is 12 amino acids. This chain's CDR3 is CAWRGQENGYTF. The CDR3 DNA reads TGTGCCTGGAGAGGACAGGAGAATGGCTACACCTTC.

This clonotype was recorded at least ten times. J is TRBJ2-7 and V is TRBV6-1; 7 bases agree with TRBD1. V shed 6 bases, J shed 2 bases, and the junction held 4 bases outside the gene matches. CDR1 and CDR2 (germline): MNHNS, SASEGT. The length of the CDR3 is 13 residues. The CDR3 loop is CASSGDRTYEQYF. In nucleotides, the CDR3 is TGTGCCAGCAGCGGGGACAGAACCTACGAGCAGTACTTC.

This clonotype was picked up many times. The CDR3 is CASSWRWDRSYEQYF. In DNA form, the CDR3 reads TGTGCCAGCAGTTGGCGATGGGACAGGAGCTACGAGCAGTACTTC. This chain links TRBV28 with TRBJ2-7; 8 bases line up with TRBD1. V dropped 4 bases and J dropped 3; count of bases not matched to a gene: 8. Germline CDR1 and CDR2: MDHEN and SYDVKM. This CDR3 has 15 amino acids.